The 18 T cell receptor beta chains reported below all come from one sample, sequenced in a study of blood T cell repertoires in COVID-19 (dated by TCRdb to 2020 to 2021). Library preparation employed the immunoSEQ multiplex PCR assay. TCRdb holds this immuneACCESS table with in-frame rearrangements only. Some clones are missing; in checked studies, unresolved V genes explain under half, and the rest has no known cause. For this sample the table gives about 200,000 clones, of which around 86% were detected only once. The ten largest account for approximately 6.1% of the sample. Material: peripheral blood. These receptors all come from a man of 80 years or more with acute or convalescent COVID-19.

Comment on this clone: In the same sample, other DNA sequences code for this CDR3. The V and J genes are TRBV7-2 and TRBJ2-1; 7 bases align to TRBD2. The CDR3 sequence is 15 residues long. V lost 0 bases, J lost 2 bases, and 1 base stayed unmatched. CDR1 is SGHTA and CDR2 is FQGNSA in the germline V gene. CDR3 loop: CASSLAGGPYNEQFF. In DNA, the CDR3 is TGTGCCAGCAGCTTAGCGGGAGGGCCCTACAATGAGCAGTTCTTC.

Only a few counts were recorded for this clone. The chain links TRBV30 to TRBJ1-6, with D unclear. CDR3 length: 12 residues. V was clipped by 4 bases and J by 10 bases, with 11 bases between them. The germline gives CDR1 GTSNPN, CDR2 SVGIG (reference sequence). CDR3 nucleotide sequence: TGTGCCTGGAACGGAGAAAGATCACCCCTCCACTTT. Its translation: CAWNGERSPLHF.

This chain's CDR3 is CASIPTGSSNQPQHF. The CDR3 coding sequence is TGTGCCAGTATTCCGACAGGTAGTAGCAATCAGCCCCAGCATTTT. V usage is TRBV19 and J usage is TRBJ1-5; D might be TRBD1 (6 bases). Germline loops: CDR1 LNHDA, CDR2 SQIVND (reference sequence). Trimming removed 7 bases from V and 0 bases from J, with 13 bases in between. The CDR3 is made up of 15 amino acids.

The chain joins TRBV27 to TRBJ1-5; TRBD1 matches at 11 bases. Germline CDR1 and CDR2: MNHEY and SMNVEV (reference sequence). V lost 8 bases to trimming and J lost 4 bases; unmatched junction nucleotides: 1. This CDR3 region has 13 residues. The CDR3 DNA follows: TGTGCCAGCGGGGACAGGGGGAATCAGCCCCAGCATTTT. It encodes CASGDRGNQPQHF.

The CDR3, as DNA: TGTGCCAGCAGCCCCTGGGGAGCAACTAATGAAAAACTGTTTTTT. Residues: CASSPWGATNEKLFF. The chain links TRBV27 to TRBJ1-4; D uncertain. The CDR3 contains 15 residues. From germline, CDR1 is MNHEY and CDR2 SMNVEV (reference sequence). Trimming left V 6 bases short and J 0 bases short, with 11 bases between.

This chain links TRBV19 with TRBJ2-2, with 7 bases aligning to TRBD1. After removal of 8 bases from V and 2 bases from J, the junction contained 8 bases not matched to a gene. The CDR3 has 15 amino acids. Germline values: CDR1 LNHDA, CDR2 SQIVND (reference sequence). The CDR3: CASAPRDSNTGELFF. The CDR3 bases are TGTGCCAGTGCGCCCAGGGACAGCAACACCGGGGAGCTGTTTTTT.

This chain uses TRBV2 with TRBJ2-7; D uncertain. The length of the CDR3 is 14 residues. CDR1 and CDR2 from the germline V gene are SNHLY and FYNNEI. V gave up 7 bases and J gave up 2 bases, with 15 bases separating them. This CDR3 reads CASTRHPSTYEQYF. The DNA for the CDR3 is TGTGCCAGCACTCGACACCCATCAACCTACGAGCAGTACTTC.

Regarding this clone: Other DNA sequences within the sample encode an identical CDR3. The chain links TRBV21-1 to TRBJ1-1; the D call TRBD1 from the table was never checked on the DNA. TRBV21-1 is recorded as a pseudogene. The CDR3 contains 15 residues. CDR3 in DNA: TGTGCCAGCAGCAACCCGACAGGGGTGAACACTGAAGCTTTCTTT. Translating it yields CASSNPTGVNTEAFF.

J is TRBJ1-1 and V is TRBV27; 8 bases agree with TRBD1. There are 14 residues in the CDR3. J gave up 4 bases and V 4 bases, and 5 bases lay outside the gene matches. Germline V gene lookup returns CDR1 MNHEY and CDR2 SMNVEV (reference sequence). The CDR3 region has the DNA TGTGCCAGCAGTTCCGGACAGGGCCGCACTGAAGCTTTCTTT. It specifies CASSSGQGRTEAFF.

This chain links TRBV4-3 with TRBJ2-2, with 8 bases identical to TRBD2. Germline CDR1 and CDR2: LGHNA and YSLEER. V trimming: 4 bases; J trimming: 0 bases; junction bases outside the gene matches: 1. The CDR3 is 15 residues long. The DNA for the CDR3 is TGCGCCAGCAGCCTTAGCGGGGCGAACACCGGGGAGCTGTTTTTT. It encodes CASSLSGANTGELFF.

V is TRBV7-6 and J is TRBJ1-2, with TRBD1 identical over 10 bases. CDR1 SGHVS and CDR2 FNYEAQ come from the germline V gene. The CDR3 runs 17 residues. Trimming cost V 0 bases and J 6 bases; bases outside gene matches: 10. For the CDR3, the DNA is TGTGCCAGCAGCTTAGCTGGACCGGGACAGGGGTGGGATGGCTACACCTTC. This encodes CASSLAGPGQGWDGYTF.

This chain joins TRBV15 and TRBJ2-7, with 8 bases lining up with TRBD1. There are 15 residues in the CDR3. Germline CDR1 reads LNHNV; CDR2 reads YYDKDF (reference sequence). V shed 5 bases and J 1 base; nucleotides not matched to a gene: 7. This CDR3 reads CATSPDRVPSYEQYF. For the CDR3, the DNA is TGTGCCACCAGCCCGGACAGGGTACCTTCCTACGAGCAGTACTTC.

The CDR3, as DNA: TGTGCAAGTCGCTTAGCGCAGTCCTACAATGAGCAGTTCTTC. This codes for CASRLAQSYNEQFF. The chain employs TRBV12-2 and TRBJ2-1; the DNA was not used to check the table's D call, TRBD1. TRBV12-2 is flagged as a pseudogene. The CDR3 extends over 14 amino acids.

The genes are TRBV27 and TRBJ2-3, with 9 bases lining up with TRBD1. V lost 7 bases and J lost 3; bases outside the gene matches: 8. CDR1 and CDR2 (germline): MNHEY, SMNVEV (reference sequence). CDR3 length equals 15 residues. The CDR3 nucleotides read TGTGCCAGCACCAAGACAGGGGGGCTTACAGATACGCAGTATTTT. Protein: CASTKTGGLTDTQYF.

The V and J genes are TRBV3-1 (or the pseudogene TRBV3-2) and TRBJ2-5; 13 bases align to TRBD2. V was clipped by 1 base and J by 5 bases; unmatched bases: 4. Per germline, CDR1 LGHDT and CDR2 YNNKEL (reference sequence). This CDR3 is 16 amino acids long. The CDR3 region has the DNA TGTGCCAGCAGCCAAGGGACTAGCGGGAGTACGGAGACCCAGTACTTC. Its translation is CASSQGTSGSTETQYF.

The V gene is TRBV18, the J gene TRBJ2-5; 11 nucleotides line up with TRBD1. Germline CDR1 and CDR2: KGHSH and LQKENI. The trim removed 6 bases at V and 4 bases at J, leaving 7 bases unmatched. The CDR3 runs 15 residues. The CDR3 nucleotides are TGTGCCAGCTCTCCCCTCGGGACAGGGGGAGAGACCCAGTACTTC. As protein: CASSPLGTGGETQYF. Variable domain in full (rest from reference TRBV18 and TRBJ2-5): NAGVMQNPRHLVRRRGQEARLRCSPMKGHSHVYWYRQLPEEGLKFMVYLQKENIIDESGMPKERFSAEFPKEGPSILRIQQVVRGDSAAYFCASSPLGTGGETQYFGPGTRLLVL.

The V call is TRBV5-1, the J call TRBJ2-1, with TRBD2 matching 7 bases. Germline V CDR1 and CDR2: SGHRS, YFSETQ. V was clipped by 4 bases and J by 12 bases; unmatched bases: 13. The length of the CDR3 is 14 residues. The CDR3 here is CASSPQASGSVQFF. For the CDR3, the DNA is TGCGCCAGCAGCCCCCAGGCTAGCGGATCTGTGCAGTTCTTC.

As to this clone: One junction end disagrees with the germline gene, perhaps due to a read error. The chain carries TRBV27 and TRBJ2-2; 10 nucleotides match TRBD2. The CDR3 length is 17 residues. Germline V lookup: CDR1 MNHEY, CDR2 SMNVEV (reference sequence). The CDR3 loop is CASGLGLAEGGTGELFF. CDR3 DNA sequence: TGTGCCAGCGGTTTAGGACTAGCGGAGGGGGGCACCGGGGAGCTGTTTTTT.